These T cell receptor beta chains were read from a single sample in a study of beta chain features in type 1 diabetes. Here immunoSEQ multiplex PCR was the method, and the copy in TCRdb shows in-frame clones only, minus some. Found here are more than 250,000 clones, approximately 25% of them singletons; the top ten hold 0.012%. The sample comprised naive CD4+ T cells from blood. These receptors were taken from a woman aged 25-40 years with type 1 diabetes. Each CDR3 is given without its conserved first and last residue. Fields, in order: J gene, V gene, CDR3 protein.

>TRBJ2-3|TRBV29-1
SVERWGGYSTDTQY
>TRBJ2-7|TRBV28
ASSFNPAYEQY
>TRBJ2-7|TRBV15
ATSRVQGGFYEQY
>TRBJ2-2|TRBV9
ASSTGTGDFTGELF
>TRBJ2-7|TRBV5-1
ASSQQGTGSYEQY
>TRBJ1-1|TRBV28
ASSPSGVEAF
>TRBJ2-5|TRBV20-1
SANIGETQY
>TRBJ2-1|TRBV5-1
ASRRQGLSSAYNEQF
>TRBJ2-1|TRBV4-1
ASSQARGGLSYNEQF
>TRBJ2-2|TRBV6-5
ASRGRVNTGELF
>TRBJ2-7|TRBV11-2
ASRKAGRIEQY
>TRBJ2-5|TRBV21-1
ASSKRGQGAGETQY
>TRBJ2-1|TRBV5-1
ASSPSGRENNEQF
>TRBJ2-4|TRBV5-6
ASSLDSWAIAKNIQY
>TRBJ1-2|TRBV15
ATSRTGFYGYT
>TRBJ2-7|TRBV4-1
ASSQRGGYEQY
>TRBJ2-1|TRBV29-1
SGVGTQLSYNEQF
>TRBJ1-2|TRBV30
ASDVDRANYGYT
>TRBJ2-1|TRBV28
ASSSTGYNEQF
>TRBJ2-1|TRBV2
ASSGENEQF
>TRBJ1-1|TRBV25-1
ASSDRSVFGEAF
>TRBJ2-1|TRBV10-1
ASSESSGLAKNNEQF
>TRBJ1-2|TRBV6-5
ASSTTRGYGYT
>TRBJ2-3|TRBV18
ASSISETDTQY
>TRBJ2-6|TRBV28
ASRTDRGSGANVLT
>TRBJ2-7|TRBV29-1
SVAELAGGTYEQY
>TRBJ2-1|TRBV28
ASMGGPFNNEQF
>TRBJ2-7|TRBV5-1
ASSLAIGRINEQY
>TRBJ2-5|TRBV6-5
ASSYGLSATQY
>TRBJ2-3|TRBV5-6
ASSLGPRGHTDTQY
>TRBJ2-1|TRBV19
ASSISSGIINEQF
>TRBJ2-1|TRBV28
ASSLSLAEQF
>TRBJ2-7|TRBV7-9
ASSSAGVRYEQY
>TRBJ2-1|TRBV7-2
ASSLVGTSGRSEQF
>TRBJ1-1|TRBV6-6
ASRPSIAGNTEAF
>TRBJ2-7|TRBV4-2
ASSQAIHGYLYEQY
>TRBJ2-3|TRBV29-1
SVVIAGDPTDTQY
>TRBJ1-2|TRBV28
ASSGQGYGYT
>TRBJ1-2|TRBV7-2
ASSLGRGYGYT
>TRBJ2-1|TRBV6-5
ASRAGLAGDNEQF
>TRBJ2-7|TRBV5-1
ASSLGNRGPSSYEQY
>TRBJ2-3|TRBV29-1
SAMGLFTDTQY
>TRBJ2-7|TRBV11-2
ASSLELAGVVAYEQY
>TRBJ2-3|TRBV15
ATSFTGALDTQY